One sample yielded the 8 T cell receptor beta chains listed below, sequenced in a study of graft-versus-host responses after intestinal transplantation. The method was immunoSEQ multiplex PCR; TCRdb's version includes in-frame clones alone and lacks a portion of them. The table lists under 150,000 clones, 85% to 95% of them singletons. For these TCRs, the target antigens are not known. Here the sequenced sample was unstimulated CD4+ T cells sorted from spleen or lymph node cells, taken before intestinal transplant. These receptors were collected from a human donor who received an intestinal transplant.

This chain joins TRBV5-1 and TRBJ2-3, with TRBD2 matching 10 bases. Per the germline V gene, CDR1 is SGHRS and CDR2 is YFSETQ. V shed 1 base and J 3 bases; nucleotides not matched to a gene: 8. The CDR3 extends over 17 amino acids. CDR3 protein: CASSLRLAGVSTDTQYF. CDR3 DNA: TGCGCCAGCAGCTTGAGGCTAGCGGGAGTCTCAACAGATACGCAGTATTTT.

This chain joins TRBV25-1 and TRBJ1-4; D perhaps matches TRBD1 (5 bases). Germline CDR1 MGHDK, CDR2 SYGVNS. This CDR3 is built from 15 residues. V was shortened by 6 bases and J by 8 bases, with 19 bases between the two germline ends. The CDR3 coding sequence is TGTGCCAGCAGGGGGCGGGGAGGGTTCTACGAAAAACTGTTTTTT. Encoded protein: CASRGRGGFYEKLFF.

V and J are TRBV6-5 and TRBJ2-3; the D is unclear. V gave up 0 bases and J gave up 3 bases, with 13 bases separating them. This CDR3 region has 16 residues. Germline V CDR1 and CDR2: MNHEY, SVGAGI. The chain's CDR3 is CASSYSGPIGTDTQYF. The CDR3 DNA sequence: TGTGCCAGCAGTTACTCAGGGCCGATTGGGACAGATACGCAGTATTTT.

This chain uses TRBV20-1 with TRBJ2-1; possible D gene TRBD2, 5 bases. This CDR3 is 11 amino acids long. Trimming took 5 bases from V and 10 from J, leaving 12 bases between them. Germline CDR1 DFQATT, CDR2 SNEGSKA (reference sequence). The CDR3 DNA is TGCAGTGCTCGTCCCGGGAAGGAGCAGTTCTTC. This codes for CSARPGKEQFF.

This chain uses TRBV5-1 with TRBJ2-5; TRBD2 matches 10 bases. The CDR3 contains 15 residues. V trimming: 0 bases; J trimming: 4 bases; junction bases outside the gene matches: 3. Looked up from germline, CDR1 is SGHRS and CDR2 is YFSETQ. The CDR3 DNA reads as TGCGCCAGCAGCTTGGGAGCGGGAGGGCCAGAGACCCAGTACTTC. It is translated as CASSLGAGGPETQYF. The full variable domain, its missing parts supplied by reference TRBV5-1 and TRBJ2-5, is KAGVTQTPRYLIKTRGQQVTLSCSPISGHRSVSWYQQTPGQGLQFLFEYFSETQRNKGNFPGRFSGRQFSNSRSEMNVSTLELGDSALYLCASSLGAGGPETQYFGPGTRLLVL.

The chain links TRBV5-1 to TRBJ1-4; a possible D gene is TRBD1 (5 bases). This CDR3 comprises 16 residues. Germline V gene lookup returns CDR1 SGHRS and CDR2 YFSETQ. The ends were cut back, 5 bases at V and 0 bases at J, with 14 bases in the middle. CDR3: CASSPGSRATNEKLFF. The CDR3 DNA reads TGCGCCAGCAGTCCAGGGTCTAGAGCAACTAATGAAAAACTGTTTTTT.

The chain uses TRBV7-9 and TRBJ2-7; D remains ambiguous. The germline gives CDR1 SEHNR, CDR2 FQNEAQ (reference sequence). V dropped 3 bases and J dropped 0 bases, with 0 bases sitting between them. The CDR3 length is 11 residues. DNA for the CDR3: TGTGCCAGCAGCTTCTCCTACGAGCAGTACTTC. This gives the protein CASSFSYEQYF.

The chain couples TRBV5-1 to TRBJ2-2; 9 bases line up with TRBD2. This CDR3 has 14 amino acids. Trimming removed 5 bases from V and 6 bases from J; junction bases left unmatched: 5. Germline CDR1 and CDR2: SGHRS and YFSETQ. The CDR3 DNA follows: TGCGCCAGCAGTTTAGCGGGAGTCCCCGGGGAGCTGTTTTTT. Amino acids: CASSLAGVPGELFF.